Below, 25 T cell receptor beta chains from the same sample are listed, as sequenced in a study of CDR3 diversity in severe acne. TCRdb re-analysed the PCR reads in MiXCR, keeping a single row per CDR3 protein. This sample yields about 84,000 distinct CDR3 sequences, of which 45% to 60% are seen a single time; roughly an eighth belongs to the top ten. The sample comprised blood. These receptors were collected from a male donor in good health, without acne.

This clonotype was counted only a few times. The chain employs TRBV7-6 and TRBJ1-6; unclear D gene. V lost 1 base, J lost 10 bases, and 8 bases lay in between. The germline CDR1 and CDR2 sequences are SGHVS and FNYEAQ. CDR3 length equals 13 residues. CDR3 sequence: CASSLESDSPLHF. CDR3 bases: TGTGCCAGCAGCTTAGAGTCGGACTCACCCCTCCACTTT.

The V gene is TRBV2, the J gene TRBJ1-3; 11 bases agree with TRBD1. The V and J ends lost 7 bases and 2 bases, in that order; junction bases with no gene match: 10. This CDR3 is built from 17 residues. Germline CDR1 reads SNHLY; CDR2 reads FYNNEI. The CDR3 region has the DNA TGTGCCAGCACCCTTCAATGGACAGGGGGCCCTGGAAACACCATATATTTT. Translated: CASTLQWTGGPGNTIYF.

This clonotype was counted a single time. V is TRBV12-5 and J is TRBJ1-5; D gene ambiguous. Trimming took 5 bases from V and 5 from J, leaving 7 bases between them. From germline, CDR1 is LGHNT and CDR2 FRNRAP. The CDR3 has 12 residues. CDR3: CASGETDQPQHF. The CDR3 DNA is TGTGCTAGTGGTGAGACCGATCAGCCCCAGCATTTT.

Points on this clonotype: A junction boundary mismatches the germline segment, possibly from a read error. The V call is TRBV6-6, the J call TRBJ2-6, with D unresolved. CDR3 length equals 15 residues. The germline gives CDR1 MNHNY, CDR2 SVGAGI (reference sequence). The DNA of the CDR3 is TGTGCCGGCAGCCATCTTGACTCTGGGGCCAACGTCCTGACTTTC. This codes for CAGSHLDSGANVLTF.

Ten or more counts support this clonotype. J is TRBJ2-2 and V is TRBV4-1; the D is unclear. V was cut by 0 bases and J by 1 base, with 15 bases left in between. Germline V gives CDR1 MGHRA, CDR2 YSYEKL. The CDR3 sequence is 18 residues long. CDR3 region: CASSQDRADTMNTGELFF. Here the CDR3 DNA reads TGCGCCAGCAGCCAAGATCGAGCAGATACTATGAACACCGGGGAGCTGTTTTTT.

This clonotype was seen a few times. The J gene is TRBJ2-5, the V gene TRBV6-5; possible D gene TRBD1, 5 bases. V gave up 7 bases and J gave up 1 base, with 13 bases separating them. The germline V gene encodes CDR1 MNHEY and CDR2 SVGAGI. This CDR3 is built from 14 residues. The CDR3 coding sequence is TGTGCCAGCACCCAGACAGTAGCCCAAGAGACCCAGTACTTC. This translates into CASTQTVAQETQYF.

This rearrangement joins TRBV24-1 to TRBJ1-5, with D unresolved. Germline CDR1 and CDR2: KGHDR and SFDVKD. Trimming removed 2 bases from V and 0 bases from J, with 13 bases in between. This CDR3 has 17 amino acids. The CDR3, as DNA: TGTGCCACCAGTGATTCTCGGGTCCCTTATAGCAATCAGCCCCAGCATTTT. Its translation: CATSDSRVPYSNQPQHF.

This clonotype was observed a few times. The chain uses TRBV11-2 and TRBJ1-6; D remains unclear. This CDR3 has 15 residues. Looked up from germline, CDR1 is SGHAT and CDR2 is FQNNGV. Trimming pared 0 bases from V and 7 bases from J, leaving 10 bases between. The CDR3 reads CASSLDVFSNSPLHF. The DNA of the CDR3 is TGTGCCAGCAGCTTAGATGTCTTCTCAAATTCACCCCTCCACTTT.

This clonotype occurred a few times. The V call is TRBV5-1, the J call TRBJ1-2; 7 bases are a match to TRBD1. CDR3 length: 14 amino acids. Unmatched junction bases numbered 7, after V lost 4 bases and J lost 4 bases. CDR1 SGHRS and CDR2 YFSETQ come from the germline V gene. This CDR3 reads CASSEPTGFYGYTF. CDR3 DNA sequence: TGCGCCAGCAGCGAACCGACAGGGTTCTATGGCTACACCTTC.

This clonotype was found a few times. J is TRBJ1-3 and V is TRBV2; TRBD1 is a possible D gene (5 bases). Trimming left V 4 bases short and J 6 bases short, with 10 bases between. The CDR3 runs 13 residues. In germline, CDR1 is SNHLY, CDR2 FYNNEI. The CDR3 sequence is CASSVGPKNTIYF. The CDR3 nucleotides are TGTGCCAGCAGTGTGGGACCGAAAAACACCATATATTTT.

The rearrangement links TRBV7-2 to TRBJ2-1; TRBD2 agrees at 11 bases. Per the germline V gene, CDR1 is SGHTA and CDR2 is FQGNSA. With 4 bases clipped from V and 2 bases from J, the junction kept 4 bases outside the gene matches. This CDR3 region has 16 residues. CDR3 in DNA: TGTGCCAGCAGCTGGGGTAGCGGGGGGGCCTACAATGAGCAGTTCTTC. Protein product: CASSWGSGGAYNEQFF.

This clonotype was counted many times. This chain uses TRBV20-1 with TRBJ2-7; TRBD1 might be the D (6 bases). The CDR3 totals 14 residues. Germline CDR1 reads DFQATT; CDR2 reads SNEGSKA (reference sequence). Trimming pared 3 bases from V and 5 bases from J, leaving 17 bases between. CDR3 nucleotide sequence: TGCAGTGCTAGGAATCCCAGGGGAATGAACGAGCAGTACTTC. The encoded protein is CSARNPRGMNEQYF.

There are many counts of this clonotype. The rearrangement joins TRBV10-3 to TRBJ1-1; D gene ambiguous. The CDR3 has 13 residues. Germline V CDR1 and CDR2: ENHRY, SYGVKD. V was clipped by 3 bases and J by 1 base, with 6 bases between them. CDR3 nucleotide sequence: TGTGCCATCAGTGATCAGTCGAACACTGAAGCTTTCTTT. It codes for CAISDQSNTEAFF.

The chain combines TRBV25-1 with TRBJ1-1; 11 nucleotides match TRBD1. Germline CDR1 is MGHDK and CDR2 is SYGVNS. This CDR3 has 14 residues. V was pared by 6 bases and J by 4 bases, with 4 bases of the junction left unmatched. CDR3 loop: CASSPGTGGTEAFF. The DNA for the CDR3 is TGTGCCAGCAGCCCGGGGACAGGGGGCACTGAAGCTTTCTTT.

The V call is TRBV5-1, the J call TRBJ2-1, with 14 nucleotides matching TRBD2. The CDR3 has 16 residues. The V gene end was trimmed by 3 bases and the J gene end by 7 bases; junction bases not matched to a gene: 6. Germline CDR1 SGHRS, CDR2 YFSETQ. CDR3 DNA: TGCGCCAGCAGCTCGACCGGGACTAGCGGGAGTAATGAGCAGTTCTTC. As protein: CASSSTGTSGSNEQFF.

J is TRBJ2-5 and V is TRBV20-1, with D hard to call. Trimming stripped 5 bases from V and 2 bases from J, with 12 bases between. Germline CDR1 is DFQATT and CDR2 is SNEGSKA (reference sequence). The CDR3 loop spans 13 amino acids. The CDR3 here is CSASDGLQETQYF. The CDR3 DNA follows: TGCAGTGCTTCTGACGGTCTTCAAGAGACCCAGTACTTC.

The chain couples TRBV5-1 to TRBJ1-5; D is perhaps TRBD1 (5 bases). Germline-derived CDR1 and CDR2 are SGHRS and YFSETQ. The germline V and J ends were trimmed by 2 bases and 9 bases, with 18 bases remaining between them. This CDR3 region has 15 residues. This CDR3 reads CASSFWGEAKGPQHF. In DNA, the CDR3 is TGCGCCAGCAGCTTTTGGGGGGAGGCGAAAGGGCCCCAGCATTTT.

This chain uses TRBV19 with TRBJ2-7; 14 nucleotides agree with TRBD2. Germline V lookup: CDR1 LNHDA, CDR2 SQIVND (reference sequence). Germline trimming cut 8 bases from V and 4 bases from J; bases unmatched to any gene: 10. The CDR3 is 16 residues long. CDR3 DNA: TGTGCCAGTGCCGGGACTAGCGGGAGCTTGACGTACGAGCAGTACTTC. Its protein is CASAGTSGSLTYEQYF.

This clonotype was observed a few times. This chain links TRBV13 with TRBJ2-7, with 7 positions matching TRBD1. CDR3 length: 15 amino acids. Germline-derived CDR1 and CDR2 are PRHDT and FYEKMQ (reference sequence). After removal of 5 bases from V and 6 bases from J, the junction contained 13 bases not matched to a gene. In DNA, the CDR3 is TGTGCCAGCAGCCTAAGGACAGGCTACTCGTTCGAGCAGTACTTC. Residues: CASSLRTGYSFEQYF.

The V call is TRBV7-9, the J call TRBJ2-7, with 9 nucleotides matching TRBD1. Germline V gene sequence: CDR1 SEHNR, CDR2 FQNEAQ (reference sequence). The CDR3 is made up of 14 amino acids. V trimming: 6 bases; J trimming: 3 bases; junction bases outside the gene matches: 6. In DNA, the CDR3 is TGTGCCAGCAGGGAGCCGGGACAGGGCTACGAGCAGTACTTC. This encodes CASREPGQGYEQYF.

Sample share makes this clonotype medium-sized. This sequence joins TRBV20-1 and TRBJ2-2; D remains unclear. CDR1 DFQATT and CDR2 SNEGSKA come from the germline V gene (reference sequence). The CDR3 contains 14 residues. V dropped 0 bases and J dropped 2 bases, with 7 bases sitting between them. CDR3 bases: TGCAGTGCTAGAGATGCCCTTAACACCGGGGAGCTGTTTTTT. It is translated as CSARDALNTGELFF.

The chain is built from TRBV7-2 and TRBJ1-3; D unclear. V gave up 7 bases and J gave up 1 base, with 5 bases separating them. The CDR3 length is 12 residues. CDR1 and CDR2 (germline): SGHTA, FQGNSA. The CDR3 reads CASKRSGNTIYF. CDR3 DNA: TGTGCCAGCAAACGTTCTGGAAACACCATATATTTT. Full variable domain (outside the CDR3, taken from reference TRBV7-2 and TRBJ1-3): GAGVSQSPSNKVTEKGKDVELRCDPISGHTALYWYRQSLGQGLEFLIYFQGNSAPDKSGLPSDRFSAERTGGSVSTLTIQRTQQEDSAVYLCASKRSGNTIYFGEGSWLTVV.

V gene TRBV20-1 combines with J gene TRBJ1-2; D gene uncertain. CDR3 size: 12 residues. Per germline, CDR1 DFQATT and CDR2 SNEGSKA (reference sequence). Trimming shortened V by 0 bases and J by 5 bases, and 7 bases separated the two germline ends. CDR3 residues: CSARETEYGYTF. Here the CDR3 DNA reads TGCAGTGCTAGAGAAACGGAGTATGGCTACACCTTC.

This clonotype was seen only a few times. The chain recombines TRBV2 with TRBJ2-5, with 9 bases that match TRBD1. This CDR3 comprises 14 residues. The J segment lost 3 bases and the V segment lost 4 bases, leaving 3 bases of the junction unmatched. The germline gives CDR1 SNHLY, CDR2 FYNNEI. CDR3 coding DNA: TGTGCCAGCAGTGTACAGGGGGCGGAAGAGACCCAGTACTTC. Translation gives CASSVQGAEETQYF.

Judged by abundance, this clonotype is medium-sized. This rearrangement joins TRBV7-9 to TRBJ1-6; possible D gene TRBD1, 6 bases. The V and J ends lost 3 bases and 7 bases respectively, with 10 bases between them. CDR1 is SEHNR, CDR2 FQNEAQ, per germline (reference sequence). This CDR3 region has 14 residues. The CDR3 protein is CASSFHRDNSPLHF. CDR3 sequence (DNA): TGTGCCAGCAGCTTTCACAGGGACAATTCACCCCTCCACTTT.